The 27 T cell receptor beta chains reported below all come from one sample, sequenced in a study of T cell changes during pregnancy in multiple sclerosis (dated by TCRdb to about 2019). The library was made by the immunoSEQ multiplex PCR assay. The table was pulled from immuneACCESS by TCRdb, which kept in-frame rearrangements only. Such tables lose some clones; where checked, under half of the loss comes from unresolved V genes, and the rest has no known cause. This sample has tens of thousands of clones in its table, and approximately 92% of those were observed once. The top ten hold approximately 0.75% of the sample. Here the sequenced sample was peripheral blood, taken in the second trimester of pregnancy. The receptors derive from a female donor in good health, enrolled as a control in a pregnancy study.

The chain combines TRBV30 with TRBJ2-7; no definite D call. The germline V and J ends were trimmed by 0 bases and 3 bases, with 6 bases remaining between them. The CDR3 is made up of 12 amino acids. Germline assignment: CDR1 GTSNPN and CDR2 SVGIG (reference sequence). CDR3: CAWSVTHYEQYF. The CDR3 DNA reads as TGTGCCTGGAGTGTCACTCACTACGAGCAGTACTTC.

This clone turned up a few times. V gene TRBV12-5 combines with J gene TRBJ2-1; 9 nucleotides align to TRBD2. Germline V lookup: CDR1 LGHNT, CDR2 FRNRAP. Trimming removed 1 base from V and 8 bases from J; junction bases left unmatched: 21. This CDR3 spans 20 amino acids. CDR3 nucleotides: TGTGCTAGTGGTTTGGCGCCCCTCCCTTTGCGGGGGGGGTCTACCTATGAGCAGTTCTTC. It translates to CASGLAPLPLRGGSTYEQFF. The full variable domain, completed using reference TRBV12-5 and TRBJ2-1, is DARVTQTPRHKVTEMGQEVTMRCQPILGHNTVFWYRQTMMQGLELLAYFRNRAPLDDSGMPKDRFSAEMPDATLATLKIQPSEPRDSAVYFCASGLAPLPLRGGSTYEQFFGPGTRLTVL.

The rearrangement joins TRBV5-1 to TRBJ1-6; D gene unclear. This CDR3 comprises 16 residues. Germline CDR1 SGHRS, CDR2 YFSETQ. Trimming removed 2 bases from V and 2 bases from J, with 11 bases in between. The CDR3 nucleotides read TGCGCCAGCAGCTTCACACCCGGGGCCTATAATTCACCCCTCCACTTT. Translated, it gives CASSFTPGAYNSPLHF.

This chain uses TRBV4-2 with TRBJ2-1, with 13 bases aligning to TRBD2. The CDR3 totals 16 residues. Germline lookup yields CDR1 LGHNA and CDR2 YNFKEQ. The V and J ends lost 4 bases and 6 bases, in that order; junction bases with no gene match: 6. As DNA, the CDR3 is TGTGCCAGCAGCCTCAGGACTAGCGGGGGCCCCAATGAGCAGTTCTTC. As protein: CASSLRTSGGPNEQFF.

The V and J genes are TRBV6-6 and TRBJ2-5; TRBD1 matches 10 bases. The CDR3 sequence is 15 residues long. CDR1 is MNHNY and CDR2 is SVGAGI in the germline V gene (reference sequence). With 4 bases clipped from V and 5 bases from J, the junction kept 7 bases outside the gene matches. The CDR3 DNA is TGTGCCAGCAGTTCCTCGACAGGGGGCCGGGAGACCCAGTACTTC. Protein product: CASSSSTGGRETQYF.

The chain has TRBV11-3 and TRBJ1-2; perhaps TRBD1 as D (5 bases). The CDR3 has 17 amino acids. CDR1 SGHNT and CDR2 YENEEA come from the germline V gene. Trimming removed 4 bases at V and 3 bases at J, with 21 bases between. The CDR3 sequence: CASSSPLVSGGDYGYTF. CDR3 coding DNA: TGTGCCAGCAGCTCCCCGCTTGTGTCGGGAGGGGACTATGGCTACACCTTC.

The chain carries TRBV18 and TRBJ1-2, with D maybe TRBD1 (6 bases). V gave up 3 bases and J gave up 8 bases, with 13 bases separating them. CDR1 is KGHSH and CDR2 is LQKENI in the germline V gene. The CDR3 has 13 amino acids. The CDR3 reads CASSPDRTAGYTF. In DNA form, the CDR3 reads TGTGCCAGCTCACCGGACAGAACGGCCGGCTACACCTTC. Complete variable domain (other parts from reference TRBV18 and TRBJ1-2): NAGVMQNPRHLVRRRGQEARLRCSPMKGHSHVYWYRQLPEEGLKFMVYLQKENIIDESGMPKERFSAEFPKEGPSILRIQQVVRGDSAAYFCASSPDRTAGYTFGSGTRLTVV.

The chain links TRBV19 to TRBJ1-5; 8 nucleotides align to TRBD1. The CDR3 is 16 residues long. The V segment lost 3 bases and the J segment 0 bases; nucleotides outside the gene matches: 4. Germline lookup yields CDR1 LNHDA and CDR2 SQIVND (reference sequence). The CDR3, as DNA: TGTGCCAGTAGTATTCAGGGGGCCCCTAGCAATCAGCCCCAGCATTTT. This sequence encodes CASSIQGAPSNQPQHF.

The chain has TRBV11-2 and TRBJ2-5, with TRBD2 as a possible D gene (5 bases). The CDR3 sequence is 13 residues long. V gave up 0 bases and J gave up 7 bases, with 9 bases separating them. Germline V gene data show CDR1 as SGHAT and CDR2 as FQNNGV. The CDR3 region has the DNA TGTGCCAGCAGCTTAGAAGCGGACGCGACCCAGTACTTC. Translating it yields CASSLEADATQYF. Filled out from reference TRBV11-2 and TRBJ2-5, the complete variable domain reads EAGVAQSPRYKIIEKRQSVAFWCNPISGHATLYWYQQILGQGPKLLIQFQNNGVVDDSQLPKDRFSAERLKGVDSTLKIQPAKLEDSAVYLCASSLEADATQYFGPGTRLLVL.

This sequence joins TRBV30 and TRBJ1-1; 7 bases line up with TRBD1. Germline V gene lookup returns CDR1 GTSNPN and CDR2 SVGIG (reference sequence). There are 13 residues in the CDR3. Trimming cost V 1 base and J 6 bases; bases outside gene matches: 5. The CDR3 is CAWSAGGLAEAFF. DNA for the CDR3: TGTGCCTGGAGTGCAGGGGGTCTAGCTGAAGCTTTCTTT. Full variable domain (missing parts from reference TRBV30 and TRBJ1-1): SQTIHQWPATLVQPVGSPLSLECTVEGTSNPNLYWYRQAAGRGLQLLFYSVGIGQISSEVPQNLSASRPQDRQFILSSKKLLLSDSGFYLCAWSAGGLAEAFFGQGTRLTVV.

This clone was picked up one time. The chain joins TRBV27 to TRBJ2-5, with TRBD2 matching 7 bases. The V and J ends lost 3 bases and 5 bases, in that order; junction bases with no gene match: 3. The CDR3 is 13 residues long. Germline CDR1 MNHEY, CDR2 SMNVEV (reference sequence). The CDR3 sequence: CASSFGRGETQYF. CDR3 nucleotides: TGTGCCAGCAGTTTTGGGCGGGGGGAGACCCAGTACTTC.

The chain is built from TRBV5-1 and TRBJ2-3; D is unclear. V was pared by 4 bases and J by 1 base, with 10 bases between. Germline-derived CDR1 and CDR2 are SGHRS and YFSETQ. The CDR3 is 14 residues long. CDR3 DNA sequence: TGCGCCAGCAGCCTCGGTCCCGGCACAGATACGCAGTATTTT. Translated: CASSLGPGTDTQYF.

V usage is TRBV27 and J usage is TRBJ2-3; the D gene is possibly TRBD2 (6 bases). Trimming took 4 bases from V and 5 from J, leaving 13 bases between them. The length of the CDR3 is 14 residues. The germline gives CDR1 MNHEY, CDR2 SMNVEV (reference sequence). In DNA form, the CDR3 reads TGTGCCAGCAGTTCCGGGCCGCGGGGAGATACGCAGTATTTT. The encoded protein is CASSSGPRGDTQYF.

V gene TRBV6-1 combines with J gene TRBJ1-1; a weak D match, TRBD1 (5 bases). CDR1 and CDR2 from the germline V gene are MNHNS and SASEGT. The CDR3 is made up of 14 amino acids. V lost 2 bases and J 11 bases, leaving 18 bases between the germline ends. The DNA of the CDR3 is TGTGCCAGCAGTGAAAGCAGGGTCGCTTTTACGGCTTTCTTT. Translation gives CASSESRVAFTAFF.

The chain combines TRBV4-2 with TRBJ2-2, with 12 bases fitting TRBD2. The CDR3 has 16 amino acids. V trimming: 3 bases; J trimming: 7 bases; junction bases outside the gene matches: 6. CDR1 LGHNA and CDR2 YNFKEQ come from the germline V gene. The CDR3 region has the DNA TGTGCCAGCAGCCAGGCTAGCGGGGGGGCCAGCGGGGAGCTGTTTTTT. Its translation: CASSQASGGASGELFF.

Here the CDR3 DNA reads TGTGCCAGCAGTTACACGGGGTCTGGAGATACGCAGTATTTT. Its translation is CASSYTGSGDTQYF. The gene calls are TRBV6-5 and TRBJ2-3, with D perhaps matching TRBD2 (5 bases). The V end was cut by 2 bases, the J end by 5 bases, with 11 bases between. Germline CDR1 reads MNHEY; CDR2 reads SVGAGI. This CDR3 is built from 14 residues.

This clone was seen a single time. V and J are TRBV6-5 and TRBJ1-1, with no clear D. Trimming removed 6 bases at V and 5 bases at J, with 16 bases between. The CDR3 has 14 amino acids. Germline CDR1 is MNHEY and CDR2 is SVGAGI. The CDR3 DNA follows: TGTGCCAGCAGCCGACCCGGGGTGAGGACTGAAGCTTTCTTT. This translates into CASSRPGVRTEAFF.

The chain combines TRBV9 with TRBJ2-3; 12 nucleotides match TRBD2. CDR1 and CDR2 from the germline V gene are SGDLS and YYNGEE. The CDR3 extends over 16 amino acids. V was clipped by 0 bases and J by 8 bases; unmatched bases: 7. The CDR3 sequence is CASSVGLAGGIGTQYF. In nucleotides, the CDR3 is TGTGCCAGCAGCGTAGGGCTAGCGGGGGGGATTGGTACGCAGTATTTT.

This clone came up once. This rearrangement joins TRBV19 to TRBJ2-7; D is unclear. Per the germline V gene, CDR1 is LNHDA and CDR2 is SQIVND (reference sequence). CDR3 length: 14 amino acids. Trimming pared 6 bases from V and 1 base from J, leaving 13 bases between. Here the CDR3 reads CASRLEHGSYEQYF. The CDR3 bases are TGTGCCAGTAGGCTAGAACACGGTTCCTACGAGCAGTACTTC.

The rearrangement joins TRBV7-9 to TRBJ2-7; 7 bases are a match to TRBD2. This CDR3 region has 11 residues. Trimming took 3 bases from V and 7 from J; bases not matched to a gene: 0. Looked up from germline, CDR1 is SEHNR and CDR2 is FQNEAQ (reference sequence). The CDR3 DNA reads as TGTGCCAGCAGCTTCGGGGGGGAGCAGTACTTC. Its translation: CASSFGGEQYF.

The chain has TRBV10-2 and TRBJ1-2, with D possibly TRBD1 on 6 matching bases. The ends were cut back, 4 bases at V and 1 base at J, with 13 bases in the middle. The germline CDR1 and CDR2 sequences are WSHSY and SAAADI. The CDR3 is 15 amino acids. CDR3 coding DNA: TGCGCCAGCAGTGTACCCGGGACACTTAACTATGGCTACACCTTC. As protein: CASSVPGTLNYGYTF.

The chain is built from TRBV7-9 and TRBJ1-1; 7 bases fit TRBD1. The CDR3 totals 14 residues. Per germline, CDR1 SEHNR and CDR2 FQNEAQ (reference sequence). J gave up 3 bases and V 1 base, and 2 bases lay outside the gene matches. The CDR3 bases are TGTGCCAGCAGCTTAGAAGGGGGCTACACTGAAGCTTTCTTT. This encodes CASSLEGGYTEAFF.

The V and J genes are TRBV4-2 and TRBJ2-7, with 9 positions matching TRBD1. The CDR3 has 15 amino acids. The germline V gene encodes CDR1 LGHNA and CDR2 YNFKEQ. J lost 2 bases, V lost 4 bases, and 6 bases had no gene match. CDR3 coding DNA: TGTGCCAGCAGCCCTCCGGGACAGGGACCCTACGAGCAGTACTTC. This codes for CASSPPGQGPYEQYF.

The chain combines TRBV7-9 with TRBJ2-2; 11 bases agree with TRBD2. V trimming: 4 bases; J trimming: 2 bases; junction bases outside the gene matches: 3. CDR1 is SEHNR, CDR2 FQNEAQ, per germline (reference sequence). The CDR3 is 16 amino acids. CDR3 nucleotides: TGTGCCAGCAGCTACGGGACTAGCGGAAACACCGGGGAGCTGTTTTTT. It codes for CASSYGTSGNTGELFF.

This rearrangement joins TRBV6-1 to TRBJ1-1; D gene unclear. The CDR3 consists of 13 residues. V lost 8 bases to trimming and J lost 1 base, with 11 bases between them. From germline, CDR1 is MNHNS and CDR2 SASEGT. The CDR3 region has the DNA TGTGCCAGCTGGGAGAGAGAGAACACTGAAGCTTTCTTT. Its translation is CASWERENTEAFF.

This clone was seen just once. The rearrangement joins TRBV10-3 to TRBJ2-7, with 8 nucleotides matching TRBD1. Germline V gene sequence: CDR1 ENHRY, CDR2 SYGVKD. Unmatched junction bases numbered 2, after V lost 4 bases and J lost 0 bases. This CDR3 is built from 14 residues. The CDR3 nucleotides read TGTGCCATCAGTGGGGACAGGAGCTCCTACGAGCAGTACTTC. Amino acids: CAISGDRSSYEQYF.

The chain is built from TRBV18 and TRBJ1-1, with 10 bases identical to TRBD1. V gave up 1 base and J gave up 5 bases; unmatched junction bases: 7. Germline assignment: CDR1 KGHSH and CDR2 LQKENI. The CDR3 is 16 amino acids. The CDR3 DNA sequence: TGTGCCAGCTCACCACAAGCCCCGGGACAGGGGACTGAAGCTTTCTTT. Translating gives CASSPQAPGQGTEAFF.